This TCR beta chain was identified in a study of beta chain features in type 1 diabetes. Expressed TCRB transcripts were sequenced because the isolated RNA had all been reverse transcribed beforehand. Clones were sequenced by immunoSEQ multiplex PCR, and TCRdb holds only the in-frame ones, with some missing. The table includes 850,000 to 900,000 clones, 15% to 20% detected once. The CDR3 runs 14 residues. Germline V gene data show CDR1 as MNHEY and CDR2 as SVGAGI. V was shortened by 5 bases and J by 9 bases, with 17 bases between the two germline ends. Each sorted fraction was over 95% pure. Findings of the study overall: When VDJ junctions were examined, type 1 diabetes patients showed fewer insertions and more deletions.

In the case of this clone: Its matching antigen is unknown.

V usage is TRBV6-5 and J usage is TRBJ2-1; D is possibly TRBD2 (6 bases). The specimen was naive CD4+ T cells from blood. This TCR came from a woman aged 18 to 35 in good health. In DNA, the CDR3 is TGTGCCAGCAGTGGCGGGACCTTGCCCAGTGAGCAGTTCTTC. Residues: CASSGGTLPSEQFF.